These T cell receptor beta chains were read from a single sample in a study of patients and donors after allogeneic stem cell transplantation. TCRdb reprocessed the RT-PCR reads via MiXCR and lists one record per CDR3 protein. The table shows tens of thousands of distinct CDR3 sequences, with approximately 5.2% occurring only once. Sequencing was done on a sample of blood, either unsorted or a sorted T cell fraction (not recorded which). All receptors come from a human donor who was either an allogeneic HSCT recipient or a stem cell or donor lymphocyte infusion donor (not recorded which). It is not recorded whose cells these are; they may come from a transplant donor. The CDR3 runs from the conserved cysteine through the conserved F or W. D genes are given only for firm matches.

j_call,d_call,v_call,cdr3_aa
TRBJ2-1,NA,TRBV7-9,CASSPLSSYNEQFF
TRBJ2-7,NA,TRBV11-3,CASSPEGVNSYEQYF
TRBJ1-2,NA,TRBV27,CASSLMGGFYGYTF
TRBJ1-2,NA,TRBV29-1,CSVEVTGSGGYTF
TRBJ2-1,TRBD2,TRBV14,CASSQDPGLAAFISSYNEQFF
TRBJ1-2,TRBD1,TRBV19,CASSKLGQGRIYGYTF
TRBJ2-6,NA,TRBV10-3,CAIRSVTGTGANVLTF
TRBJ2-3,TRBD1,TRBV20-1,CSATRDRSTDTQYF
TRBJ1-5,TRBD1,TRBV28,CASSLEGALNQPQHF
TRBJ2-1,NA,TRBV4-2,CASSRERGGWGDNEQFF
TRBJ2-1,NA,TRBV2,CASTQDSYNEQFF
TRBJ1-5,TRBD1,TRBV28,CASSSSGTGYQPQHF
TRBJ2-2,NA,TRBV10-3,CAISSRIGAGELFF
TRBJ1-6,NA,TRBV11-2,CASSLGPGINSPLHF
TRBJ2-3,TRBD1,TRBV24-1,CATSARTGGLNTQYF
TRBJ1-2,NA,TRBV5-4,CASSFDGGGYTF
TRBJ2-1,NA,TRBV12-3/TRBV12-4,CASSQANEQFF
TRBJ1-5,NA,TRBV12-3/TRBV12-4,CASSKADSNQPQHF
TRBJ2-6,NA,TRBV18,CASSPAGVNSGANVLTF
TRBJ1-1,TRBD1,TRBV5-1,CASSLTAGGVEAFF
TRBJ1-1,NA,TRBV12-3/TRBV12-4,CASSPTRLTNTEAFF
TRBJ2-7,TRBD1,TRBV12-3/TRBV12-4,CASSGRQGGEQYF
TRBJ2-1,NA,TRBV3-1,CASSQGAGAGYNEQFF
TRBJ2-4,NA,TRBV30,CAWSPGSRAKNIQYF
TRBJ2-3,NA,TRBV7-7,CASSLAVRGDTQYF
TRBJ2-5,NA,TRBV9,CASNVGLSGKETQYF
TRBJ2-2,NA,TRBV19,CASSKGRARTNTGELFF
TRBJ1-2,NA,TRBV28,CASNPDGNYGYTF
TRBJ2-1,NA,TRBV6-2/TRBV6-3,CASSYAGMRRGW
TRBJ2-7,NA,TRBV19,CASSIFTDGSYEQYF
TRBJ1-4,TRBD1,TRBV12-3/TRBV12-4,CASRSQGGGSTNEKLFF
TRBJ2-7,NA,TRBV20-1,CSAPDETGSGQYF
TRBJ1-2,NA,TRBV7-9,CASSPGAPKGNGYTF
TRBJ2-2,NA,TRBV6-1,CASIQGTNTGELFF
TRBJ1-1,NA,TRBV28,CASHTWGWNTEAFF
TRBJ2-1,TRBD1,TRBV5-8,CASSLRDRGNEQFF
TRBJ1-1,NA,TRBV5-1,CASSGNAEAFF
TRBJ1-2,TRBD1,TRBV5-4,CASRPWTGGFYGYTF
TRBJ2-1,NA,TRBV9,CASSLGAGPYNEQFF
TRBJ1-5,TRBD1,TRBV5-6,CASSRDRGYGQPQHF
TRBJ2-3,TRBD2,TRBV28,CASSAGFLSGRATDTQYF
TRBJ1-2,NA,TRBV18,CASSPGDNYGYTF
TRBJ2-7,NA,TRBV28,CASSLRRRYYEQYF
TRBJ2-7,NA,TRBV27,CASSLTLSYEQYF
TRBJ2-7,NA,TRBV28,CASSFVGGHHEQYF
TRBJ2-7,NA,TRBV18,CASSPQYYEQYF
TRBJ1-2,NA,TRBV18,CASSPPTESYGYTF
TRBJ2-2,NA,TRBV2,CASSEAYITGELFF
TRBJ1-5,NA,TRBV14,CASSQDWGPQHF
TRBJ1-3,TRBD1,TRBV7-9,CASSRQGIDGNTIYF
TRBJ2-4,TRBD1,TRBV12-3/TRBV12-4,CASSFRGQAKNIQYF